The next 25 T cell receptor beta chains were all read from a single sample in a study of T cell responses to AZD1222 COVID-19 vaccine. The assay was immunoSEQ multiplex PCR, and TCRdb's table has in-frame clones only and misses some. The sample has roughly 100,000 clones, nearly 95% seen once. The input for sequencing was peripheral blood, taken on day 0 of AZD1222 vaccination. These receptors were taken from an adult in good health.

The chain has TRBV27 and TRBJ2-7; 11 positions agree with TRBD2. With V trimmed by 0 bases and J by 1 base, 8 bases remained unmatched. The CDR3 sequence is 18 residues long. CDR1 MNHEY and CDR2 SMNVEV come from the germline V gene (reference sequence). DNA of the CDR3: TGTGCCAGCAGTTTATCGTTCCTAGCGGGAGGACGTTCCTACGAGCAGTACTTC. This gives the protein CASSLSFLAGGRSYEQYF.

The rearrangement links TRBV7-3 to TRBJ2-1; TRBD1 might be the D (5 bases). Germline V gives CDR1 SGHTA, CDR2 FQGTGA. The V gene lost 2 bases and the J gene lost 9 bases, with 14 bases spanning the gap. The CDR3 is made up of 14 amino acids. The CDR3 region is CASSLRSRGSEQFF. The DNA of the CDR3 is TGTGCCAGCAGCTTACGGAGTAGGGGCAGTGAGCAGTTCTTC.

The chain carries TRBV5-4 and TRBJ2-1; no firm D call. V lost 4 bases and J lost 4, with 15 bases in between. Germline lookup yields CDR1 SGHNT and CDR2 YYREEE (reference sequence). The CDR3 has 15 residues. CDR3 amino acids: CASSPNKLGYNEQFF. In nucleotides, the CDR3 is TGTGCCAGCAGCCCCAACAAATTGGGATACAATGAGCAGTTCTTC.

The rearrangement joins TRBV29-1 to TRBJ1-6; D is ambiguous. The CDR3 sequence is 18 residues long. Germline CDR1 reads SQVTM; CDR2 reads ANQGSEA. V lost 0 bases to trimming and J lost 3 bases, with 18 bases between them. This CDR3 is CSVEDLGRGSSYNSPLHF. CDR3 coding DNA: TGCAGCGTTGAAGATCTAGGAAGAGGCTCTAGCTATAATTCACCCCTCCACTTT.

Comment on this clone: Additional DNA sequences in this sample encode the identical CDR3. The chain recombines TRBV15 with TRBJ1-4; unclear D gene. V was clipped by 0 bases and J by 5 bases, with 4 bases between them. Germline CDR1 and CDR2: LNHNV and YYDKDF (reference sequence). The CDR3 contains 13 residues. The CDR3 spells CATSRDRNEKLFF. In nucleotides, the CDR3 is TGTGCCACCAGCAGAGACAGGAATGAAAAACTGTTTTTT.

The chain couples TRBV12-3 or TRBV12-4 to TRBJ2-1; no firm D call. The CDR3 is 13 amino acids. Trimming pared 3 bases from V and 6 bases from J, leaving 9 bases between. Here the CDR3 reads CASSFRITNEQFF. The CDR3 coding sequence is TGTGCCAGCAGTTTTCGGATCACCAATGAGCAGTTCTTC.

The V and J genes are TRBV21-1 and TRBJ2-7; TRBD1, the table's D call, lacks a check against the DNA. TRBV21-1 is classified as a pseudogene. The CDR3 is 17 residues long. CDR3 sequence: CASINPVLSPSPYEQYF. In DNA form, the CDR3 reads TGTGCCAGCATCAACCCAGTATTGTCCCCCTCTCCCTACGAGCAGTACTTC.

The chain links TRBV30 to TRBJ1-2; D unresolved. CDR3 size: 12 residues. Per the germline V gene, CDR1 is GTSNPN and CDR2 is SVGIG (reference sequence). V lost 3 bases and J 8 bases, leaving 13 bases between the germline ends. CDR3: CAWRLQTGGYTF. The CDR3 DNA sequence: TGTGCCTGGAGGCTCCAGACGGGGGGCTACACCTTC.

The rearrangement links TRBV10-3 to TRBJ2-3; 9 bases align to TRBD2. With 4 bases clipped from V and 2 bases from J, the junction kept 1 base outside the gene matches. Looked up from germline, CDR1 is ENHRY and CDR2 is SYGVKD. This CDR3 contains 14 residues. CDR3 residues: CAISASGNTDTQYF. For the CDR3, the DNA is TGTGCCATCAGTGCTAGCGGGAACACAGATACGCAGTATTTT.

V is TRBV2 and J is TRBJ2-3, with 7 positions matching TRBD2. Germline trimming cut 6 bases from V and 1 base from J; bases unmatched to any gene: 4. Germline loops: CDR1 SNHLY, CDR2 FYNNEI. There are 14 residues in the CDR3. The CDR3 nucleotides are TGTGCCAGCAGAGCGGGACTTCGCACAGATACGCAGTATTTT. The encoded protein is CASRAGLRTDTQYF. Filled out from reference TRBV2 and TRBJ2-3, the complete variable domain reads EPEVTQTPSHQVTQMGQEVILRCVPISNHLYFYWYRQILGQKVEFLVSFYNNEISEKSEIFDDQFSVERPDGSNFTLKIRSTKLEDSAMYFCASRAGLRTDTQYFGPGTRLTVL.

J is TRBJ2-7 and V is TRBV9, with D maybe TRBD2 (6 bases). Germline values: CDR1 SGDLS, CDR2 YYNGEE. Trimming stripped 4 bases from V and 0 bases from J, with 14 bases between. The length of the CDR3 is 15 residues. In nucleotides, the CDR3 is TGTGCCAGCAGCCCAACTGGGGGGTACTCCTACGAGCAGTACTTC. Translating it yields CASSPTGGYSYEQYF. The full variable domain, its missing parts supplied by reference TRBV9 and TRBJ2-7, is DSGVTQTPKHLITATGQRVTLRCSPRSGDLSVYWYQQSLDQGLQFLIQYYNGEERAKGNILERFSAQQFPDLHSELNLSSLELGDSALYFCASSPTGGYSYEQYFGPGTRLTVT.

This chain's CDR3 is CASSDHGDGYTF. In DNA, the CDR3 is TGTGCCAGCAGTGATCACGGGGACGGCTACACCTTC. V gene TRBV2 combines with J gene TRBJ1-2; TRBD1 might be the D (5 bases). The CDR3 is 12 amino acids. From germline, CDR1 is SNHLY and CDR2 FYNNEI. Between the trimmed V and J ends, which lost 3 bases and 8 bases, there was a span of 10 bases. Full variable domain (missing parts from reference TRBV2 and TRBJ1-2): EPEVTQTPSHQVTQMGQEVILRCVPISNHLYFYWYRQILGQKVEFLVSFYNNEISEKSEIFDDQFSVERPDGSNFTLKIRSTKLEDSAMYFCASSDHGDGYTFGSGTRLTVV.

This sequence joins TRBV2 and TRBJ2-1; TRBD2 agrees at 10 bases. The V gene end was trimmed by 8 bases and the J gene end by 5 bases; junction bases not matched to a gene: 6. CDR3 size: 14 residues. The V gene's germline CDR1 is SNHLY and CDR2 FYNNEI. CDR3 residues: CASSRTSGDNEQFF. The CDR3 nucleotides are TGTGCCAGCTCGAGGACTAGCGGTGACAATGAGCAGTTCTTC.

The chain couples TRBV12-5 to TRBJ1-4; 8 bases are a match to TRBD1. The J segment lost 0 bases and the V segment lost 11 bases, leaving 14 bases of the junction unmatched. The germline gives CDR1 LGHNT, CDR2 FRNRAP. The CDR3 has 17 residues. CDR3 in DNA: TGTGCTTCGGTATCGGGACAGGCGAGAGCAACTAATGAAAAACTGTTTTTT. It encodes CASVSGQARATNEKLFF.

This clone showed up just once. CDR3 region: CASSFHASGANVLTF. The DNA of the CDR3 is TGTGCCAGCAGCTTCCATGCGTCTGGGGCCAACGTCCTGACTTTC. The chain carries TRBV7-2 and TRBJ2-6, with D uncertain. With 3 bases removed from V and 1 base from J, the gap between germline ends came to 7 bases. The CDR3 sequence is 15 residues long. Germline V gene data show CDR1 as SGHTA and CDR2 as FQGNSA. Using reference TRBV7-2 and TRBJ2-6 for the parts outside the CDR3, the full variable domain is GAGVSQSPSNKVTEKGKDVELRCDPISGHTALYWYRQSLGQGLEFLIYFQGNSAPDKSGLPSDRFSAERTGGSVSTLTIQRTQQEDSAVYLCASSFHASGANVLTFGAGSRLTVL.

The rearrangement links TRBV9 to TRBJ1-5; D is ambiguous. The germline V gene has CDR1 SGDLS and CDR2 YYNGEE. Trimming left V 4 bases short and J 4 bases short, with 12 bases between. The CDR3 has 14 residues. DNA for the CDR3: TGTGCCAGCAGCCCCCCAGGATTAAATCAGCCCCAGCATTTT. This codes for CASSPPGLNQPQHF.

This sequence joins TRBV24-1 and TRBJ2-2; D might be TRBD2 (7 bases). The ends were cut back, 8 bases at V and 0 bases at J, with 9 bases in the middle. Per germline, CDR1 KGHDR and CDR2 SFDVKD. The CDR3 totals 14 residues. This CDR3 reads CATTGGPNTGELFF. The CDR3 nucleotides are TGTGCCACCACCGGGGGGCCGAACACCGGGGAGCTGTTTTTT.

The chain is built from TRBV9 and TRBJ2-2, with D unresolved. This CDR3 has 13 amino acids. The germline CDR1 and CDR2 sequences are SGDLS and YYNGEE. V shed 0 bases and J shed 3 bases, with 3 bases lying between them. DNA of the CDR3: TGTGCCAGCAGCGTAGAGGACACCGGGGAGCTGTTTTTT. Amino acids: CASSVEDTGELFF.

The chain uses TRBV6-2 or TRBV6-3 and TRBJ1-5; D gene ambiguous. CDR1 is MNHEY, CDR2 SVGEGT, per germline. The CDR3 is 12 amino acids. V was clipped by 2 bases and J by 5 bases, with 4 bases between them. The CDR3 nucleotides are TGTGCCAGCAGTTACGTTGATCAGCCCCAGCATTTT. The encoded protein is CASSYVDQPQHF.

The chain recombines TRBV2 with TRBJ1-2; D remains unclear. Germline assignment: CDR1 SNHLY and CDR2 FYNNEI. This CDR3 has 12 residues. V was trimmed by 5 bases and J by 2 bases, leaving 6 bases between them. CDR3 sequence: CASSSQNYGYTF. The CDR3 DNA reads as TGTGCCAGCAGTAGCCAAAACTATGGCTACACCTTC.

J is TRBJ2-3 and V is TRBV29-1; D gene unclear. Trimming removed 2 bases from V and 4 bases from J, with 10 bases in between. This CDR3 contains 13 residues. Germline V CDR1 and CDR2: SQVTM, ANQGSEA. Written as DNA, the CDR3 is TGCAGCGTTGAAAACCCCGTGGCAGATACGCAGTATTTT. Translation: CSVENPVADTQYF.

The rearrangement uses TRBV4-3 and TRBJ1-4; the D is unclear. This CDR3 comprises 14 residues. Deletions cut 4 bases from V and 0 bases from J, with 6 bases between. Looked up from germline, CDR1 is LGHNA and CDR2 is YSLEER. CDR3 amino acids: CASSRTATNEKLFF. DNA of the CDR3: TGCGCCAGCAGCCGCACAGCAACTAATGAAAAACTGTTTTTT.

V usage is TRBV2 and J usage is TRBJ2-5; a weak D match, TRBD1 (6 bases). Germline-derived CDR1 and CDR2 are SNHLY and FYNNEI. This CDR3 comprises 16 residues. V was pared by 7 bases and J by 4 bases, with 22 bases between. The CDR3 region has the DNA TGTGCCAGCATCGAAAGGTTACAGGGTGGGAGAGAGACCCAGTACTTC. It yields the protein CASIERLQGGRETQYF.

The gene calls are TRBV5-1 and TRBJ2-2; D is undetermined. The V gene's germline CDR1 is SGHRS and CDR2 YFSETQ. This CDR3 is built from 12 residues. V lost 2 bases and J lost 2, with 1 base in between. CDR3 nucleotide sequence: TGCGCCAGCAGCTTTAACACCGGGGAGCTGTTTTTT. Translation gives CASSFNTGELFF.

A single count supports this clone. CDR3 sequence (DNA): TGTGCCAGCAGCCCCAGAGGGGGCAACACTGAAGCTTTCTTT. Protein product: CASSPRGGNTEAFF. V is TRBV7-9 and J is TRBJ1-1, with 7 bases fitting TRBD1. V shed 5 bases and J 2 bases; nucleotides not matched to a gene: 5. This CDR3 is built from 14 residues. Germline V gene sequence: CDR1 SEHNR, CDR2 FQNEAQ (reference sequence).